This T cell receptor beta chain was profiled in a study of cytomegalovirus exposure and HLA in healthy donors. Across the whole study: Among the approximately 380 donors who were genotyped, 70% to 90% fell in the genetic ancestry cluster that is associated with self-reported Caucasian donors.

The germline V gene encodes CDR1 MNHNY and CDR2 SVGAGI (reference sequence). Trimming shortened V by 5 bases and J by 0 bases, and 5 bases separated the two germline ends. The CDR3 sequence is 13 residues long. Comments on this clone: The antigen is unknown.

This PCR relied on a set of 60 Vbeta primers and 13 Jbeta primers. TCRdb's table, derived via immunoSEQ multiplex PCR, lists solely in-frame clones and lacks some. The repertoire includes approximately 77,000 clones, roughly 80% of them detected once, and 4.5% sits in the top ten. General study results and limits: Immune exposure data for these donors was limited to CMV serostatus.

This TCR came from a man aged 35-49 years in good health and CMV-seronegative. The chain is built from TRBV6-6 and TRBJ1-5; D is unresolved. Sequenced input: PBMCs. CDR3 DNA: TGTGCCAGCAGTCCCAATAGCAATCAGCCCCAGCATTTT. The encoded protein is CASSPNSNQPQHF.